The 2 T cell receptor beta chains below all came from one sample that was sequenced in a study of identical twins. TCRdb fed the 5' RACE reads into MiXCR, producing one record per CDR3 protein. The data contain 750,000 to 950,000 distinct CDR3 sequences, 12% of them singletons. These records were also assigned to another study, of yellow fever vaccine responses in identical twins.

Sequenced sample: PBMCs. These receptors were collected from a woman aged 18-29 years in good health.

The chain has TRBV12-3 or TRBV12-4 and TRBJ1-4, with TRBD1 matching over 8 bases. This CDR3 has 18 residues. V lost 7 bases, J lost 0 bases, and 13 bases stayed unmatched. Written as DNA, the CDR3 is TGTGCCAGCACCTCAACAGGGGGATCTCTTGCAACTAATGAAAAACTGTTTTTT. It codes for CASTSTGGSLATNEKLFF.

This clonotype has at least ten counts. This rearrangement joins TRBV12-3 or TRBV12-4 to TRBJ2-2; 7 bases align to TRBD1. There are 15 residues in the CDR3. The V and J ends lost 6 bases and 5 bases, in that order; junction bases with no gene match: 9. CDR3 amino acids: CASSMGQFGTGELFF. Here the CDR3 DNA reads TGTGCCAGCAGCATGGGACAGTTTGGGACCGGGGAGCTGTTTTTT.